A selection of T cell receptor beta chains follows, all from one sample in a study of T cells in Graves' hyperthyroidism and ophthalmopathy. TCRdb fed the multiplex PCR reads into MiXCR, producing one record per CDR3 protein. The sample lists fewer than 650,000 distinct CDR3 sequences; roughly 14% were seen once. Sequenced material: blood. The receptors derive from a middle-aged woman with Graves' ophthalmopathy. Each CDR3 is given with its conserved first and last residue. Fields, in order: CDR3 protein, CDR3 DNA, D gene, J gene, V gene, clone size. The D gene is left open where the match is weak. Clone size appears in some rows only: once, few, many, or a class for an expanded clone.

CDR3aa: CSAGGGTGELFF
CDR3nt: TGCAGTGCAGGGGGGGGGACCGGGGAGCTGTTTTTT
d_gene: NA
j_gene: TRBJ2-2
v_gene: TRBV20-1
abundance: many

CDR3aa: CASSPTSLETQYF
CDR3nt: TGTGCCAGCTCACCAACTAGCCTGGAGACCCAGTACTTC
d_gene: NA
j_gene: TRBJ2-5
v_gene: TRBV18
abundance: many

CDR3aa: CASSLEVGLTPYEQYF
CDR3nt: TGTGCCAGCAGCTTAGAGGTGGGACTGACCCCCTACGAGCAGTACTTC
d_gene: NA
j_gene: TRBJ2-7
v_gene: TRBV11-2
abundance: many

CDR3aa: CASRPELGAGDQPQHF
CDR3nt: TGTGCCAGCAGACCCGAGTTGGGGGCCGGGGATCAGCCCCAGCATTTT
d_gene: NA
j_gene: TRBJ1-5
v_gene: TRBV2
abundance: many

CDR3aa: CASSSDRGHTEAFF
CDR3nt: TGTGCCAGCAGCTCCGATCGGGGGCACACTGAAGCTTTCTTT
d_gene: NA
j_gene: TRBJ1-1
v_gene: TRBV7-2
abundance: many

CDR3aa: CSAIQGEYEQYF
CDR3nt: TGCAGTGCCATACAGGGGGAGTACGAGCAGTACTTC
d_gene: TRBD1
j_gene: TRBJ2-7
v_gene: TRBV20-1
abundance: many

CDR3aa: CASTGGSPLHF
CDR3nt: TGTGCCAGCACGGGGGGATCACCCCTCCACTTT
d_gene: NA
j_gene: TRBJ1-6
v_gene: TRBV2
abundance: NA

CDR3aa: CASSPYAAARSYEQYF
CDR3nt: TGTGCCAGCTCACCCTACGCCGCTGCCCGCTCCTACGAGCAGTACTTC
d_gene: NA
j_gene: TRBJ2-7
v_gene: TRBV18
abundance: NA

CDR3aa: CSVALQGFGELFF
CDR3nt: TGCAGCGTAGCCTTACAGGGTTTCGGGGAGCTGTTTTTT
d_gene: NA
j_gene: TRBJ2-2
v_gene: TRBV29-1
abundance: many

CDR3aa: CASSKRESSYEQYF
CDR3nt: TGTGCCAGCAGTAAAAGGGAAAGCTCCTACGAGCAGTACTTC
d_gene: NA
j_gene: TRBJ2-7
v_gene: TRBV27
abundance: NA

CDR3aa: CASTIGQGYGYTF
CDR3nt: TGTGCCAGCACCATTGGACAGGGGTATGGCTACACCTTC
d_gene: TRBD1
j_gene: TRBJ1-2
v_gene: TRBV12-3/TRBV12-4
abundance: many

CDR3aa: CAWTYTNTGELFF
CDR3nt: TGTGCCTGGACTTATACGAACACCGGGGAGCTGTTTTTT
d_gene: NA
j_gene: TRBJ2-2
v_gene: TRBV30
abundance: many

CDR3aa: CASSLPGTGGGETQYF
CDR3nt: TGTGCCAGCAGTTTGCCCGGGACAGGGGGCGGGGAGACCCAGTACTTC
d_gene: TRBD1
j_gene: TRBJ2-5
v_gene: TRBV6-2/TRBV6-3
abundance: NA

CDR3aa: CASSFMTGGYETQYF
CDR3nt: TGTGCCAGCAGTTTTATGACAGGGGGGTACGAGACCCAGTACTTC
d_gene: TRBD1
j_gene: TRBJ2-5
v_gene: TRBV6-5
abundance: many

CDR3aa: CSVEIRGQGAGEQYF
CDR3nt: TGCAGCGTTGAAATTAGAGGACAGGGGGCCGGAGAGCAGTACTTC
d_gene: TRBD1
j_gene: TRBJ2-7
v_gene: TRBV29-1
abundance: many

CDR3aa: CASSPLSSSYEQYF
CDR3nt: TGTGCCAGCAGTCCCTTGAGCAGTTCCTACGAGCAGTACTTC
d_gene: NA
j_gene: TRBJ2-7
v_gene: TRBV27
abundance: many

CDR3aa: CASSTQRGVNQPQHF
CDR3nt: TGTGCCAGCTCAACTCAGAGGGGAGTCAATCAGCCCCAGCATTTT
d_gene: NA
j_gene: TRBJ1-5
v_gene: TRBV18
abundance: NA